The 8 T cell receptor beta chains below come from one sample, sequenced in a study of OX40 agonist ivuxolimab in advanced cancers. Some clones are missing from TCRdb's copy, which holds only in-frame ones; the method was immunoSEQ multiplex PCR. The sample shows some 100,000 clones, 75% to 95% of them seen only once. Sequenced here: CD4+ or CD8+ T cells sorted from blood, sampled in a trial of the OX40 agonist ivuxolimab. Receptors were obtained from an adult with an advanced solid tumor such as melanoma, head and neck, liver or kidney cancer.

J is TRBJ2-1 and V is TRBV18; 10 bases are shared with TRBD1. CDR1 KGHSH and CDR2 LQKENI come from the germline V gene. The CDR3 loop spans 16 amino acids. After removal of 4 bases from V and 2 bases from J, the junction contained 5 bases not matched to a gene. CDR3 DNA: TGTGCCAGCTCACAAGGACAGGGGGTGGCCTACAATGAGCAGTTCTTC. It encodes CASSQGQGVAYNEQFF. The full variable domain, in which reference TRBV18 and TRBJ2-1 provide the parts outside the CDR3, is NAGVMQNPRHLVRRRGQEARLRCSPMKGHSHVYWYRQLPEEGLKFMVYLQKENIIDESGMPKERFSAEFPKEGPSILRIQQVVRGDSAAYFCASSQGQGVAYNEQFFGPGTRLTVL.

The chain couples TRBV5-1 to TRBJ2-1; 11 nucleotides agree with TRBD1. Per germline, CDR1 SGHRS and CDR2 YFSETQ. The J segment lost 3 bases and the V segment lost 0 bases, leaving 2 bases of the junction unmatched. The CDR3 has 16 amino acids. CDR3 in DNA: TGCGCCAGCAGCTTGGGAGGGACAGGGGGCTACAATGAGCAGTTCTTC. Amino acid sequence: CASSLGGTGGYNEQFF.

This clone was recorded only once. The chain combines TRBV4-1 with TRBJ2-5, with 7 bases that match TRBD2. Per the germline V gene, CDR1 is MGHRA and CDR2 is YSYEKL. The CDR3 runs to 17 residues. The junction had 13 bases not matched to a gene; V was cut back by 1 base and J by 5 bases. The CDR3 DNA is TGCGCCAGCAGCCAAGCTCGGGGGGTAAATGGTGAGGAGACCCAGTACTTC. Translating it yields CASSQARGVNGEETQYF.

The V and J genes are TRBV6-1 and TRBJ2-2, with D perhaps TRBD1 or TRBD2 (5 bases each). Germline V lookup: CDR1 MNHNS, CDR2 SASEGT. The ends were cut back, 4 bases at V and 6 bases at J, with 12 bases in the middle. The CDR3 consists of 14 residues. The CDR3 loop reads CASSARRGPGELFF. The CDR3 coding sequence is TGTGCCAGCAGTGCTAGACGGGGCCCCGGGGAGCTGTTTTTT.

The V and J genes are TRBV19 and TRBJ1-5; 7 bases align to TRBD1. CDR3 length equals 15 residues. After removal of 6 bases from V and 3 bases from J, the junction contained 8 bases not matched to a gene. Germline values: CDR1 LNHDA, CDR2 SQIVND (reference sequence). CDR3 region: CASSKGQSNNQPQHF. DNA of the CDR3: TGTGCCAGTAGCAAGGGACAGAGTAACAATCAGCCCCAGCATTTT. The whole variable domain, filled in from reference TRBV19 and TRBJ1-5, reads DGGITQSPKYLFRKEGQNVTLSCEQNLNHDAMYWYRQDPGQGLRLIYYSQIVNDFQKGDIAEGYSVSREKKESFPLTVTSAQKNPTAFYLCASSKGQSNNQPQHFGDGTRLSIL.

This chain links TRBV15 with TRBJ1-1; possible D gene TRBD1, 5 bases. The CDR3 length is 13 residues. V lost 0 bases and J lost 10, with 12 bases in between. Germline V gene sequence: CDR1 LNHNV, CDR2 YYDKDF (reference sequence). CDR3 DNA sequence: TGTGCCACCAGCAGAGAACGCTCCGGGGGAGCTTTCTTT. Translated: CATSRERSGGAFF.

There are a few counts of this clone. CDR3 bases: TGTGCCATCAGTGAGCATGGGACGCAGTACTTC. As protein: CAISEHGTQYF. This chain uses TRBV10-3 with TRBJ2-7; D may correspond to TRBD1 or TRBD2 (5 bases each). The germline CDR1 and CDR2 sequences are ENHRY and SYGVKD. With 2 bases removed from V and 9 bases from J, the gap between germline ends came to 8 bases. The CDR3 runs 11 residues.

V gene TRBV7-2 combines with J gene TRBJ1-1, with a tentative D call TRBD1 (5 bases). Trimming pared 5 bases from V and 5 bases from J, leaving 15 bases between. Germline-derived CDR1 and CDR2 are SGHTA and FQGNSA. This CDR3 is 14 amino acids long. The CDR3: CASSPFQGGTEAFF. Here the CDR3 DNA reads TGTGCCAGCAGCCCTTTTCAGGGAGGGACTGAAGCTTTCTTT.